This T cell receptor (beta chain) was sequenced during a study of neoadjuvant anti-PD-1 for oral cavity cancer. The V segment lost 5 bases and the J segment 6 bases; nucleotides outside the gene matches: 10. The CDR3 covers 15 residues. Looked up from germline, CDR1 is SGHAT and CDR2 is FQNNGV. Produced via immunoSEQ multiplex PCR; TCRdb's table is partial and in-frame only. This sample has some 14,000 clones, with 65% to 80% found just once. Time point given: after neoadjuvant nivolumab, at surgical resection. Cohort: HPV-negative, locally advanced oral cavity squamous cell carcinoma patients. The sample consisted of PBMCs, taken after nivolumab (anti-PD-1) treatment. The receptor comes from a person aged 35 to 85 with oral cavity squamous cell carcinoma. The genes are TRBV11-2 and TRBJ2-1, with TRBD2 identical over 7 bases. The CDR3, as DNA: TGTGCCAGCAGCGCGGCTAGCGGAGACTTCAATGAGCAGTTCTTC. Protein: CASSAASGDFNEQFF.